The present T cell receptor beta chain was sequenced within a study of OX40 agonist ivuxolimab in advanced cancers. Study-level background: The costimulatory receptor OX40 (CD134) was targeted by ivuxolimab, a fully human IgG2 agonistic monoclonal antibody. Intravenous ivuxolimab was administered to patients every 2 weeks at six dose levels: 0.01, 0.1, 0.3, 1.5, 3 and 10 mg/kg. Of the roughly 54 dose-escalation patients, hepatocellular carcinoma was present in around 19, melanoma in around 15, renal cell carcinoma in 9 and head and neck cancer in 9. In the dose-escalation cohort, approximately 83% of patients were male, and the mean age was roughly 60 years with a range of roughly 20 to 85. Prior anti-PD-1, anti-PD-L1 or anti-CTLA-4 therapy was permitted, and approximately 39% of dose-escalation patients had received checkpoint inhibitors. Three dose-escalation patients achieved partial responses, one with hepatocellular carcinoma and two with cutaneous melanoma. Peripheral TCRbeta sequencing was intended to test whether TCR sequence diversity was altered and clonal T-cell expansion was caused by ivuxolimab. The paper reports the monotherapy dose-escalation portion (N of about 50 patients) of the phase I ivuxolimab trial.

On this clone itself: This clone's antigen is unknown. It has no much larger one-base neighbor in the sample; base qualities were not kept.

Patients with autoimmune disease history or receiving systemic immunosuppression were excluded from the trial. Peripheral blood for TCR sequencing was collected from all dose cohorts at baseline, on cycle 4 day 1, and on cycle 7 day 1. Samples were obtained from an open-label, multicenter, first-in-human phase I dose-escalation trial of ivuxolimab. Adults with locally advanced or metastatic head and neck squamous cell, hepatocellular, melanoma or renal cell carcinoma were enrolled in the trial. Before TCR sequencing, CD4+ T cells and CD8+ T cells were sorted from peripheral blood as separate populations. Genomic DNA was extracted from sorted cells for sequencing of the TCRbeta CDR3 region. The immunoSEQ Assay was used to sequence the TCRbeta CDR3 regions. TCRdb limited this immuneACCESS table to in-frame rearrangements with V and J called. A share of clones is missing; checked studies link under half to unresolved V genes, and the rest is unexplained. The sample table records around 53,000 clones; roughly 89% of these occur just once. The ten biggest clones cover roughly 0.6% of the sample.

CDR1 LNHDA and CDR2 SQIVND are derived from the germline V gene (reference sequence). The CDR3 numbers 14 residues from cysteine through phenylalanine. The CDR3 DNA has 42 bases and is translated from base 1. The trim is 7 bases for V and 4 bases for J, with a gap of 16 bases between the germline ends. The investigation overall reported the following: At doses of 0.1 to 3.0 mg/kg, clonal expansion of both CD4+ and CD8+ blood T cells was observed from baseline to week 6. After ivuxolimab, CD8+ T cells had more expanded clones than CD4+ T cells on average. In the 0.1-3.0 mg/kg groups, partial responders were among the patients with the lowest normalized peripheral clonal expansion, particularly in CD8+ T cells. Low levels of normalized T-cell clonal expansion were also shown by some nonresponding patients. Antigen specificity was not determined for the clonally expanded peripheral T cells.

Here the sequenced sample was CD4+ or CD8+ T cells sorted from blood, taken in a trial of the OX40 agonist ivuxolimab. Recombination joined TRBV19 with TRBJ1-2; the D gene is perhaps TRBD1, on 5 matching bases. This TCR came from an adult with an advanced solid tumor such as melanoma, head and neck, liver or kidney cancer. Here the CDR3 is given as CASIAGTHPYGYTF. The base sequence is TGTGCCAGTATCGCAGGGACGCATCCCTATGGCTACACCTTC.